The entry below gives a single T cell receptor beta chain sequence along with its context. The antigen is undetermined. CD45RA-negative memory and CD45RA+ naive subsets were split from the CD4+ cells. The protocol was immunoSEQ multiplex PCR, while the TCRdb copy is restricted to in-frame clones and leaves out a portion. This repertoire shows a few million clones, 90% to 95% found once; its top ten account for 0.35% to 0.45%. Germline CDR1 is SGHVS and CDR2 is FQNEAQ. V lost 3 bases to trimming and J lost 1 base, with 12 bases between them. The CDR3 is made up of 15 amino acids. The data were obtained in a study of shared clonotypes between healthy human individuals. Study results and limitations: Shared clonotypes across all four donors exceeded non-shared ones in generation probability. Sharing across four donors was highest in naive CD4 (around 5%) and lowest in memory CD8 (approximately 0.4%). Rarefaction gave evidence that sorted-subset sequencing remained incomplete despite large depth.

This sequence originates from a man between 18 and 29 years old in good health. Some clones in this sample may be carry-over from other donors' samples. The rearrangement links TRBV7-8 to TRBJ1-1; perhaps TRBD1 as D (6 bases). Sequencing was carried out using naive CD4+ T cells from PBMCs. Regarding subset: CD45RA+ positively selected. CDR3 in amino acids: CASSFTGLGNTEAFF. CDR3 bases: TGTGCCAGCAGCTTCACAGGGTTGGGGAACACTGAAGCTTTCTTT.